These 25 T cell receptor beta chains were all obtained from the same sample, sequenced in a study of blood T cells in healthy people across ages. The use of a sample-barcoded 5' primer and a J-beta primer mix characterized a second PCR of roughly 7 to 11 cycles. TCRdb reprocessed the 5' RACE reads via MiXCR and lists one record per CDR3 protein. The sample includes 700,000 to 950,000 distinct CDR3 sequences, roughly two fifths of them seen just once. Sequenced material: blood. The source of these receptors is an older woman in good health.

This clonotype occurred a few times. The rearrangement joins TRBV6-5 to TRBJ2-4; 8 bases agree with TRBD1. This CDR3 is 15 amino acids long. The germline V gene has CDR1 MNHEY and CDR2 SVGAGI. Unmatched junction bases numbered 8, after V lost 7 bases and J lost 3 bases. The DNA for the CDR3 is TGTGCCAGCATGGACAGGGAGGAGGTCAAAAACATTCAGTACTTC. As protein: CASMDREEVKNIQYF.

Many counts were recorded for this clonotype. This sequence joins TRBV20-1 and TRBJ2-7, with TRBD2 identical over 8 bases. This CDR3 region has 12 residues. V was clipped by 5 bases and J by 3 bases; unmatched bases: 3. The germline CDR1 and CDR2 sequences are DFQATT and SNEGSKA (reference sequence). The CDR3 reads CSASTSDYEQYF. The CDR3 DNA reads TGCAGTGCTTCGACTAGCGACTACGAGCAGTACTTC.

The chain links TRBV20-1 to TRBJ1-2; possibly TRBD1 for D (6 bases). CDR3 size: 17 residues. V was pared by 5 bases and J by 2 bases, with 24 bases between. Germline values: CDR1 DFQATT, CDR2 SNEGSKA (reference sequence). The DNA for the CDR3 is TGCAGTGCTCAAACCGGGACACACTCGTCTGGGAACTATGGCTACACCTTC. Translating gives CSAQTGTHSSGNYGYTF.

A remark on this clonotype: Its ends do not fully match the called genes, so a read error is possible. The chain has TRBV7-9 and TRBJ1-2; weak D call: TRBD1 (6 bases). Germline values: CDR1 SEHNR, CDR2 FQNEAQ (reference sequence). This CDR3 spans 14 amino acids. This CDR3 reads CAGSQVTGNHGYTF. In DNA form, the CDR3 reads TGTGCCGGCAGCCAAGTTACAGGGAATCATGGCTACACCTTC.

V usage is TRBV20-1 and J usage is TRBJ1-6, with D perhaps matching TRBD1 (6 bases). Germline V gene lookup returns CDR1 DFQATT and CDR2 SNEGSKA (reference sequence). V was trimmed by 3 bases and J by 7 bases, leaving 19 bases between them. This CDR3 contains 16 residues. In DNA form, the CDR3 reads TGCAGTGCTAGGGGCACGGGGGGCGTCTTCAATTCACCCCTCCACTTT. It codes for CSARGTGGVFNSPLHF.

CDR3 nucleotide sequence: TGTGCCAGCAGCCCCGTCGGCGGTTTATGTCCCCTCCACTTT. Residues: CASSPVGGLCPLHF. The chain links TRBV14 to TRBJ1-6; D unresolved. CDR1 is SGHDN and CDR2 is FVKESK in the germline V gene. The length of the CDR3 is 14 residues. Trimming took 4 bases from V and 13 from J, leaving 17 bases between them.

This chain links TRBV28 with TRBJ1-4; 11 bases are a match to TRBD1. J gave up 8 bases and V 4 bases, and 6 bases lay outside the gene matches. CDR1 is MDHEN, CDR2 SYDVKM, per germline. The CDR3 runs 15 residues. CDR3 amino acids: CASSYGTGGVEKLFF. Written as DNA, the CDR3 is TGTGCCAGCAGTTATGGGACAGGGGGTGTCGAAAAACTGTTTTTT.

The sample holds many counts of this clonotype. The V and J genes are TRBV29-1 and TRBJ2-5, with 7 bases fitting TRBD1. The tail of the sequence fits TRBJ2-7 better, so the J call may be wrong. The CDR3 length is 12 residues. CDR1 and CDR2 (germline): SQVTM, ANQGSEA. This chain's CDR3 is CSVRTGPLEQYF. The CDR3 coding sequence is TGCAGCGTCCGGACAGGTCCCCTCGAGCAGTACTTC.

The chain is built from TRBV20-1 and TRBJ2-3, with D perhaps matching TRBD1 or TRBD2 (5 bases each). Trimming cost V 6 bases and J 0 bases, with 13 bases left between them. CDR1 and CDR2 (germline): DFQATT, SNEGSKA (reference sequence). This CDR3 region has 14 residues. The CDR3 protein is CSAGRGGSTDTQYF. CDR3 nucleotides: TGCAGTGCGGGAAGGGGCGGGAGCACAGATACGCAGTATTTT.

This clonotype was recorded a few times. This chain joins TRBV5-1 and TRBJ2-5; 8 bases line up with TRBD1. The CDR3 spans 14 residues. Germline V gives CDR1 SGHRS, CDR2 YFSETQ. The junction had 11 bases not matched to a gene; V was cut back by 2 bases and J by 11 bases. CDR3 sequence: CASSLKGDRGEQYF. The CDR3 nucleotides are TGCGCCAGCAGCTTAAAAGGCGACAGGGGTGAGCAGTACTTC.

The sample holds a few counts of this clonotype. The rearrangement links TRBV20-1 to TRBJ1-2; D uncertain. The V gene lost 0 bases and the J gene lost 5 bases, with 13 bases spanning the gap. From germline, CDR1 is DFQATT and CDR2 SNEGSKA (reference sequence). There are 14 residues in the CDR3. CDR3 in amino acids: CSARDIVSSYGYTF. CDR3 sequence (DNA): TGCAGTGCTAGAGATATCGTCAGCTCATATGGCTACACCTTC.

CDR3 DNA sequence: TGCAGCGTTCTGGCTCCGGGACTAGCGGCCCGGAGCTCCTACAATGAGCAGTTCTTC. This encodes CSVLAPGLAARSSYNEQFF. This chain links TRBV29-1 with TRBJ2-1; 11 bases map to TRBD2. Germline CDR1 and CDR2: SQVTM and ANQGSEA. The junction had 15 bases not matched to a gene; V was cut back by 5 bases and J by 0 bases. The CDR3 loop spans 19 amino acids.

The rearrangement uses TRBV20-1 and TRBJ1-1; the match to TRBD1 covers 7 bases. The germline CDR1 and CDR2 sequences are DFQATT and SNEGSKA (reference sequence). V lost 0 bases, J lost 0 bases, and 13 bases stayed unmatched. CDR3 size: 18 residues. CDR3 region: CSARDDQAGTVMNTEAFF. The DNA for the CDR3 is TGCAGTGCTAGAGACGATCAAGCGGGGACAGTGATGAACACTGAAGCTTTCTTT.

CDR3 loop: CSAGLAGIYEQYF. As DNA, the CDR3 is TGCAGTGCTGGGCTAGCGGGAATATACGAGCAGTACTTC. This chain connects TRBV20-1 to TRBJ2-4; 9 bases are a match to TRBD2. The J call is uncertain, as TRBJ2-7 better fits the DNA end. The CDR3 has 13 amino acids. The germline CDR1 and CDR2 sequences are DFQATT and SNEGSKA (reference sequence).

Only a few counts were recorded for this clonotype. V usage is TRBV20-1 and J usage is TRBJ2-1; 7 nucleotides line up with TRBD2. The CDR3 loop spans 14 amino acids. Losses at the gene ends were 6 bases for V and 5 bases for J; bases not matched to a gene: 10. Germline V gene data show CDR1 as DFQATT and CDR2 as SNEGSKA (reference sequence). CDR3 loop: CSAMGLAVNNEQFF. The CDR3 DNA reads TGCAGTGCCATGGGGCTAGCGGTTAACAATGAGCAGTTCTTC.

This chain joins TRBV12-5 and TRBJ2-3; 8 nucleotides match TRBD2. Trimming took 6 bases from V and 5 from J; bases not matched to a gene: 7. The CDR3 length is 14 residues. Germline lookup yields CDR1 LGHNT and CDR2 FRNRAP. The CDR3 DNA follows: TGTGCTAGTGGCCTCGGACTAGCTATAGATACGCAGTATTTT. This encodes CASGLGLAIDTQYF.

V usage is TRBV25-1 and J usage is TRBJ1-2, with unresolved D. The V and J ends lost 2 bases and 7 bases respectively, with 11 bases between them. Per germline, CDR1 MGHDK and CDR2 SYGVNS. This CDR3 contains 13 residues. The CDR3 nucleotides are TGTGCCAGCAGTGAAACTTTGGACTCTGGCTACACCTTC. Translated: CASSETLDSGYTF.

For the CDR3, the DNA is TGTGCCAGCAGCGTACTCCTAGCGGGAGCGTGGGATACGCAGTATTTT. Amino acid sequence: CASSVLLAGAWDTQYF. The V and J genes are TRBV9 and TRBJ2-3; 10 positions agree with TRBD2. V shed 1 base, J shed 6 bases, and the junction held 8 bases outside the gene matches. Per germline, CDR1 SGDLS and CDR2 YYNGEE. The CDR3 spans 16 residues.

There are a few counts of this clonotype. This chain connects TRBV6-5 to TRBJ1-1; the match to TRBD1 covers 8 bases. The junction had 7 bases not matched to a gene; V was cut back by 2 bases and J by 5 bases. Germline CDR1 and CDR2: MNHEY and SVGAGI. The CDR3 runs to 15 residues. The CDR3 bases are TGTGCCAGCAGTTACATGAGACAGGGGAGGACTGAAGCTTTCTTT. It translates to CASSYMRQGRTEAFF.

Only one count was recorded for this clonotype. The chain links TRBV20-1 to TRBJ2-7; TRBD2 agrees at 11 bases. The CDR3 runs 15 residues. The ends lost 6 bases at V and 0 bases at J; junction bases unmatched: 7. Looked up from germline, CDR1 is DFQATT and CDR2 is SNEGSKA (reference sequence). CDR3 amino acids: CSANAGTSGSYEQYF. The DNA for the CDR3 is TGCAGTGCCAACGCCGGGACTAGCGGCTCCTACGAGCAGTACTTC.

The chain links TRBV19 to TRBJ1-4, with TRBD1 matching 9 bases. CDR1 and CDR2 (germline): LNHDA, SQIVND (reference sequence). The length of the CDR3 is 14 residues. V trimming: 7 bases; J trimming: 10 bases; junction bases outside the gene matches: 10. CDR3 sequence reads: CASTPTGGSGKLFF. The CDR3 coding sequence is TGTGCCAGTACCCCGACAGGGGGATCTGGAAAACTGTTTTTT. The entire variable domain, with the rest obtained from reference TRBV19 and TRBJ1-4, is as follows: DGGITQSPKYLFRKEGQNVTLSCEQNLNHDAMYWYRQDPGQGLRLIYYSQIVNDFQKGDIAEGYSVSREKKESFPLTVTSAQKNPTAFYLCASTPTGGSGKLFFGSGTQLSVL.

This clonotype was detected a few times. V usage is TRBV20-1 and J usage is TRBJ2-5; D gene ambiguous. The end of the DNA aligns better with TRBJ2-7, so the J call may be wrong. This CDR3 has 12 residues. Germline V gives CDR1 DFQATT, CDR2 SNEGSKA (reference sequence). In DNA, the CDR3 is TGCAGTGCTAGGGCCGGGTTTGGCGAGCAGTACTTC. Amino acids: CSARAGFGEQYF.

The V call is TRBV7-6, the J call TRBJ2-7; D might be TRBD2 (6 bases). Trimming shortened V by 1 base and J by 7 bases, and 14 bases separated the two germline ends. Germline CDR1 and CDR2: SGHVS and FNYEAQ. There are 14 residues in the CDR3. Here the CDR3 reads CASSLDRGIREQYF. In DNA form, the CDR3 reads TGTGCCAGCAGCTTAGATCGGGGGATCCGTGAGCAGTACTTC.

This clonotype was found once. A much more abundant neighbour one base away suggests this may be a read error. The chain couples TRBV10-3 to TRBJ2-7; D is perhaps TRBD1 (7 bases). CDR1 ENHRY and CDR2 SYGVKD come from the germline V gene. The CDR3 consists of 15 residues. Deletions cut 3 bases from V and 4 bases from J, with 16 bases between. Here the CDR3 reads CAISDQVGGQYEQYF. The CDR3 DNA reads TGTGCCATCAGTGACCAAGTCGGGGGACAGTACGAGCAGTACTTC.

This clonotype was counted between two and nine times. CDR3 bases: TGTGCCACCAGCAACAGACAGGCGGAGAACACTGAAGCTTTCTTT. This gives the protein CATSNRQAENTEAFF. The J gene is TRBJ1-1, the V gene TRBV15; TRBD1 might be the D (6 bases). V dropped 4 bases and J dropped 1 base, with 13 bases sitting between them. The length of the CDR3 is 15 residues. Germline V gene lookup returns CDR1 LNHNV and CDR2 YYDKDF (reference sequence).